This TCR beta chain stems from a study of cytomegalovirus exposure and HLA in healthy donors. Study-level points and caveats: Follow-up analysis later connected one missense variant in DCLRE1C with trimming of TCR beta V- and J-genes. TCR beta sequences reportedly predicted most subjects' HLA-A and HLA-B alleles accurately. When a later analysis was performed, an Asian-associated ancestry cluster reportedly had fewer N-insertions than the approximately 690-donor mean. Information on immune exposure was restricted to one variable (CMV serostatus).

The PCR was carried out with 60 Vbeta primers and 13 Jbeta primers. This table comes from immunoSEQ multiplex PCR, and its TCRdb copy is limited to in-frame clones, with some not included. The table records 75,000 to 100,000 clones, less than 85% of them present only once. V was pared by 4 bases and J by 0 bases, with 7 bases of the junction left unmatched. The length of the CDR3 is 16 residues. Germline V gene lookup returns CDR1 SGHRS and CDR2 YFSETQ. About this clone itself: The antigen remains unidentified.

The TCR sequence derives from a woman aged 60-70 years in good health and CMV-seropositive. The sequenced sample was PBMCs. The V and J genes are TRBV5-1 and TRBJ2-5, with 9 nucleotides matching TRBD1. CDR3 sequence reads: CASSRDRVRYQETQYF. CDR3 nucleotide sequence: TGCGCCAGCAGCAGGGACAGGGTCCGGTACCAAGAGACCCAGTACTTC. Variable domain in full (rest from reference TRBV5-1 and TRBJ2-5): KAGVTQTPRYLIKTRGQQVTLSCSPISGHRSVSWYQQTPGQGLQFLFEYFSETQRNKGNFPGRFSGRQFSNSRSEMNVSTLELGDSALYLCASSRDRVRYQETQYFGPGTRLLVL.